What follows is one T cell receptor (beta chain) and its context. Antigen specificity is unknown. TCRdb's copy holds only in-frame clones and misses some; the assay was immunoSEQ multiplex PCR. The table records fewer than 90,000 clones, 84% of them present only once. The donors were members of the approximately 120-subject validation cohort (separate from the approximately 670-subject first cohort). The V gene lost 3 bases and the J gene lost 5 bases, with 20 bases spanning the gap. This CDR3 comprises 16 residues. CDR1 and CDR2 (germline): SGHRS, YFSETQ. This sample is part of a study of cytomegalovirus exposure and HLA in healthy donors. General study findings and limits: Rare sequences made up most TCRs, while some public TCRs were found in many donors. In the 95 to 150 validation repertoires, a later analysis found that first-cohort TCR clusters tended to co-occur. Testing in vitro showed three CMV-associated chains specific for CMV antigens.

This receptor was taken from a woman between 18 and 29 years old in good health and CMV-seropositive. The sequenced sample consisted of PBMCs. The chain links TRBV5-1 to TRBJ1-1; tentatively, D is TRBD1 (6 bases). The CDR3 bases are TGCGCCAGCAGCTCCCGACCCACAGGGTTCGGGACTGAAGCTTTCTTT. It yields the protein CASSSRPTGFGTEAFF. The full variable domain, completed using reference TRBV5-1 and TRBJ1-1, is KAGVTQTPRYLIKTRGQQVTLSCSPISGHRSVSWYQQTPGQGLQFLFEYFSETQRNKGNFPGRFSGRQFSNSRSEMNVSTLELGDSALYLCASSSRPTGFGTEAFFGQGTRLTVV.